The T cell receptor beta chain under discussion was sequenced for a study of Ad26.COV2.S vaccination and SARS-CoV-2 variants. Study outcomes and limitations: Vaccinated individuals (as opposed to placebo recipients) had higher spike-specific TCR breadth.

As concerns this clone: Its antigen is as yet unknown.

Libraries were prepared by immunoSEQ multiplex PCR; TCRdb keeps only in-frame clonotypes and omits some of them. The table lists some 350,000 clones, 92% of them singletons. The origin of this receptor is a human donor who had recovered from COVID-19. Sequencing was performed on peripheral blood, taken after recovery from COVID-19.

The DNA for the CDR3 is TGCGCCAGCAGCTTGGGGGACAGGGTCGAGACCCAGTACTTC. It translates to CASSLGDRVETQYF. The gene calls are TRBV5-1 and TRBJ2-5; 9 bases fit TRBD1. The CDR3 consists of 14 residues. J was trimmed by 5 bases and V by 0 bases; bases with no gene match: 2. CDR1 is SGHRS, CDR2 YFSETQ, per germline.